This TCR beta chain was recovered during a study of T cell responses to AZD1222 COVID-19 vaccine. TCRdb's copy holds only in-frame clones and misses some; the assay was immunoSEQ multiplex PCR. This table has some 130,000 clones, roughly 90% appearing once. Germline trimming cut 7 bases from V and 3 bases from J; bases unmatched to any gene: 10. The CDR3 consists of 15 residues. In germline, CDR1 is MNHEY, CDR2 SVGAGI. Study-wide results and caveats: White British ancestry dominated among donors, who included more females, and clonal diversity was possibly underestimated.

On this clone itself: Antigen specificity is unknown.

Source: peripheral blood, taken on day 0 of AZD1222 vaccination. The chain recombines TRBV6-5 with TRBJ1-2, with TRBD1 matching over 8 bases. The receptor was isolated from an adult in good health. CDR3 residues: CASTRGLRSDYGYTF. The CDR3 DNA is TGTGCCAGCACCAGGGGGCTCAGGTCCGACTATGGCTACACCTTC.